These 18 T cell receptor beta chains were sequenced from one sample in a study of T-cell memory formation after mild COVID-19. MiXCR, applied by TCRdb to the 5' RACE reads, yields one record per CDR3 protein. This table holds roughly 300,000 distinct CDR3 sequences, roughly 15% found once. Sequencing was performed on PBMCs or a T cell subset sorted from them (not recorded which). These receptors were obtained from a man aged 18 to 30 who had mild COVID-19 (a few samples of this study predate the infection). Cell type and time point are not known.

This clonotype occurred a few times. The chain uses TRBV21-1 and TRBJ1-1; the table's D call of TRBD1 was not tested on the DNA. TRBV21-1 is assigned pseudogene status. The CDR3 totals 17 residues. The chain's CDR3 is CASSKGTRTGKNTEAFF. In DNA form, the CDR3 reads TGTGCCAGCAGCAAAGGTACCAGGACAGGGAAGAACACTGAAGCTTTCTTT.

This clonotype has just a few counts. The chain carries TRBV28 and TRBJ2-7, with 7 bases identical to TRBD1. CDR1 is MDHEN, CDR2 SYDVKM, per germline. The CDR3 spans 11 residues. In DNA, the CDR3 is TGCACCACAGGGGCGGCGTACGAGCAGTACGTC. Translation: CTTGAAYEQYV.

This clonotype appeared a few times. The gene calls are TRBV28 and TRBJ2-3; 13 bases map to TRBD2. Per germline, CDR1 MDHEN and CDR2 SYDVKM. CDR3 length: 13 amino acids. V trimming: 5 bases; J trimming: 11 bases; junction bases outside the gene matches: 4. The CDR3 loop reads CASSTRTSGGQYF. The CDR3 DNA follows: TGTGCCAGCAGTACCCGGACTAGCGGGGGGCAGTATTTT.

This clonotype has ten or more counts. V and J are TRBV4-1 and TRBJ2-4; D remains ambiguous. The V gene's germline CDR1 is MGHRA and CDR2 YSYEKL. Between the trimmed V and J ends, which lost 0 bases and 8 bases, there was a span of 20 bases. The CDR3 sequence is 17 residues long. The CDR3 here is CASSQDSPGTAEDIQYF. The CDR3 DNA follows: TGCGCCAGCAGCCAAGATTCTCCAGGAACTGCCGAGGACATTCAGTACTTC.

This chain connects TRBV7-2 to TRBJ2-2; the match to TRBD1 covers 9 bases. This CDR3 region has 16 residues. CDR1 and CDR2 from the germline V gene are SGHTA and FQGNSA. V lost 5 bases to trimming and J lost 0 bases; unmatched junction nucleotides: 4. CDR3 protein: CASSLRDRANTGELFF. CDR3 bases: TGTGCCAGCAGCCTGCGGGACAGGGCGAACACCGGGGAGCTGTTTTTT.

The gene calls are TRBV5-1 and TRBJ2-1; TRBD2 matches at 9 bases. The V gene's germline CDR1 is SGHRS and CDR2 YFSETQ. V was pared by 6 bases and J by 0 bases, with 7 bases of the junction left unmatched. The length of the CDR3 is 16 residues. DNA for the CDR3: TGCGCCAGCACCCTGCGGGGGGGTAGCTCCTACAATGAGCAGTTCTTC. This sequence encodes CASTLRGGSSYNEQFF.

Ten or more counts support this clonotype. CDR3 region: CASSFGLAGGGKNIQYF. The CDR3 DNA is TGTGCCAGCAGTTTTGGCCTAGCGGGGGGCGGGAAAAACATTCAGTACTTC. V is TRBV12-3 or TRBV12-4 and J is TRBJ2-4, with 11 bases fitting TRBD2. The CDR3 runs 17 residues. V trimming: 3 bases; J trimming: 4 bases; junction bases outside the gene matches: 8.

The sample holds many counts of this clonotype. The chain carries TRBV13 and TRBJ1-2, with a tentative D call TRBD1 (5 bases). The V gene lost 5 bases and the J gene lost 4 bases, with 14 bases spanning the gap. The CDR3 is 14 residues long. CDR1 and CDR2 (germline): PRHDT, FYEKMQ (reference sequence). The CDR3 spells CASSRLGPIYGYTF. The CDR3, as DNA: TGTGCCAGCAGCAGATTGGGACCGATCTATGGCTACACCTTC.

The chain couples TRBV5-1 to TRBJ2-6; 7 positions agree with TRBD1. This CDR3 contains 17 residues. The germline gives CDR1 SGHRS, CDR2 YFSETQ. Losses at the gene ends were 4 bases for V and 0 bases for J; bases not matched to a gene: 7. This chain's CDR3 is CASSPTNRGSGANVLTF. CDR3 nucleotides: TGCGCCAGCAGCCCAACTAACAGGGGCTCTGGGGCCAACGTCCTGACTTTC.

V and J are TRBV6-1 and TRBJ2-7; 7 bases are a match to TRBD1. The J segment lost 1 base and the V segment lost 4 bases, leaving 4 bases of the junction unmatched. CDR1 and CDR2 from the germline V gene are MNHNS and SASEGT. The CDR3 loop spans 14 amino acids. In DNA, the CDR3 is TGTGCCAGCAGTGGGGACAGCCAATCCTACGAGCAGTACGTC. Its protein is CASSGDSQSYEQYV.

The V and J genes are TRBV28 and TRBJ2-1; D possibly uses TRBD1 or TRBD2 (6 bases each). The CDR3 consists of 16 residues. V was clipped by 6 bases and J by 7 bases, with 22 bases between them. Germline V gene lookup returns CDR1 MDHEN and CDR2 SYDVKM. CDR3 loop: CASSPVSWEGGNEQFF. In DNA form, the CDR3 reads TGTGCCAGCAGCCCGGTTAGCTGGGAAGGGGGGAATGAGCAGTTCTTC.

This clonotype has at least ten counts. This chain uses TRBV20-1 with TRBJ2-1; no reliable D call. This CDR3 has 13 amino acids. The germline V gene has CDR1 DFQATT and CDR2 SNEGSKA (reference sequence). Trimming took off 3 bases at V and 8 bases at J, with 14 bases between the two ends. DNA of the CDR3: TGCAGTGCTAGGATCTTAGTTAAGCATGAGCAGTTCTTC. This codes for CSARILVKHEQFF.

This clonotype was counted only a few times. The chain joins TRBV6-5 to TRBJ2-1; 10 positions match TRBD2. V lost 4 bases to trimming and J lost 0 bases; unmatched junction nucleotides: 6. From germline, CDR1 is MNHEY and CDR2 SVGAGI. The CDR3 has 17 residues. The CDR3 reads CASSSGLARSSYNEQFF. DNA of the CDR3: TGTGCCAGCAGTTCGGGACTAGCGCGTAGCTCCTACAATGAGCAGTTCTTC.

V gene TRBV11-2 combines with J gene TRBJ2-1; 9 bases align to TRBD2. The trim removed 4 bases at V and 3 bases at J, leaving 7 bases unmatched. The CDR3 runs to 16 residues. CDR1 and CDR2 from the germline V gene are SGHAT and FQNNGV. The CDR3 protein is CASSSSGGPNYNEQFF. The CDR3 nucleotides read TGTGCCAGCAGCTCGAGCGGGGGGCCCAACTACAATGAGCAGTTCTTC.

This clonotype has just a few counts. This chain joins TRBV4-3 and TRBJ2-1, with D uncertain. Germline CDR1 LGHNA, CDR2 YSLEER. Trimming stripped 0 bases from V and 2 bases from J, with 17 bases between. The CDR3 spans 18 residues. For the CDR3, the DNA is TGCGCCAGCAGCCAAGAGGGGATGAGTTGGCAGACCTACAATGAGCAGTTCTTC. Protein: CASSQEGMSWQTYNEQFF.

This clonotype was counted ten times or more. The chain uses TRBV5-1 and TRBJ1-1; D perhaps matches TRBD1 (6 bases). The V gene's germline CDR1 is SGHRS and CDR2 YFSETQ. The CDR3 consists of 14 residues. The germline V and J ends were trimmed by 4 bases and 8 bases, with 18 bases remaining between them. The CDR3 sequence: CASSPTGLGLEAFF. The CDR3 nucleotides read TGCGCCAGCAGCCCGACAGGTTTGGGCTTGGAAGCTTTCTTT.

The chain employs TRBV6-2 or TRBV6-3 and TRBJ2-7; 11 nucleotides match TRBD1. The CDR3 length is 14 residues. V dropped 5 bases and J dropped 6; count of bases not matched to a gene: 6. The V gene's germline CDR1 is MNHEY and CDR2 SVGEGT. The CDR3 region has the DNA TGTGCCAGCAGTCAACCGGGACAGGGGGGCGAGCAGTACGTC. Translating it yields CASSQPGQGGEQYV.

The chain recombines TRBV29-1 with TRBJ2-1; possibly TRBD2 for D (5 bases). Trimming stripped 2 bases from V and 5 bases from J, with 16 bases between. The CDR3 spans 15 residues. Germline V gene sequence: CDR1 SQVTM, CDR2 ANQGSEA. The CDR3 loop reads CSVEPGRVRDNEQFF. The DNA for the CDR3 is TGCAGCGTTGAACCTGGGCGGGTACGGGACAATGAGCAGTTCTTC.